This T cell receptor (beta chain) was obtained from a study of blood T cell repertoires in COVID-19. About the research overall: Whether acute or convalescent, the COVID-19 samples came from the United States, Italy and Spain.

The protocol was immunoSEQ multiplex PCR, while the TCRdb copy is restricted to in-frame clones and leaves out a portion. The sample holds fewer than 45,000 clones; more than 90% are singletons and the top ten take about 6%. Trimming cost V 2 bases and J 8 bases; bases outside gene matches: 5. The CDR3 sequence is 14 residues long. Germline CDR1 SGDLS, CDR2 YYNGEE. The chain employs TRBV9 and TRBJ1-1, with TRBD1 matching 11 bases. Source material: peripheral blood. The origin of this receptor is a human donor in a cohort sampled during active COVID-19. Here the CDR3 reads CASSVRDRGSEAFF. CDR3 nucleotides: TGTGCCAGCAGCGTGAGGGACAGGGGGTCCGAAGCTTTCTTT.